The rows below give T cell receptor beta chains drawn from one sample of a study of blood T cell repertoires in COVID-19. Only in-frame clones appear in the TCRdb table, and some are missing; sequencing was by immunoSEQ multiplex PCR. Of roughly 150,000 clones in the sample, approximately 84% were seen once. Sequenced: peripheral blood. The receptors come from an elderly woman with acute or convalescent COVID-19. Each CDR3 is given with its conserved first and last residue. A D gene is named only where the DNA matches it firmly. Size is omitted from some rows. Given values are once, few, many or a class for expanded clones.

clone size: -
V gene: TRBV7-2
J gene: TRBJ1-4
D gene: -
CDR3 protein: CASSLNRASNEKLFF
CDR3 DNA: TGTGCCAGCAGCTTAAACAGGGCTTCTAATGAAAAACTGTTTTTT

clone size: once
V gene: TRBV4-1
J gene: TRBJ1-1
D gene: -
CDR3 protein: CASSHLETTGMNTEAFF
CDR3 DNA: TGCGCCAGCAGCCATCTAGAGACGACAGGTATGAACACTGAAGCTTTCTTT

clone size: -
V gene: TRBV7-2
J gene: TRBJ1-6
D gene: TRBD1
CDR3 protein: CASSSDRGYSPLHF
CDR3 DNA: TGTGCCAGCAGCTCGGACAGGGGGTATTCACCCCTCCACTTT

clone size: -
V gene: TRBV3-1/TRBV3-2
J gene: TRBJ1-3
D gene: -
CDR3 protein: CASSQPRTPDSGNTIYF
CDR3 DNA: TGTGCCAGCAGCCAACCACGGACACCCGACTCTGGAAACACCATATATTTT

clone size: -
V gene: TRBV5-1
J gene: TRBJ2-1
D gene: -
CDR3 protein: CASSLGTTYNEQFF
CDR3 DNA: TGCGCCAGCAGCTTGGGGACTACTTACAATGAGCAGTTCTTC

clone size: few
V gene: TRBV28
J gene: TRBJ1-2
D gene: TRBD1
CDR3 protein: CASRGTGLTSYGYTF
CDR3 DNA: TGTGCCAGCAGGGGGACAGGGTTGACTAGCTATGGCTACACCTTC

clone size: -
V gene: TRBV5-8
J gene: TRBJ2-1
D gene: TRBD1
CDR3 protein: CASSLDRVEQFF
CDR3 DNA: TGTGCCAGCAGCTTAGACAGGGTGGAACAGTTCTTC

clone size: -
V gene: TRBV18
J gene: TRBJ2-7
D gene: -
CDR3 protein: CASSPRETTYEQYF
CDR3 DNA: TGTGCCAGCTCACCACGGGAGACTACCTACGAGCAGTACTTC

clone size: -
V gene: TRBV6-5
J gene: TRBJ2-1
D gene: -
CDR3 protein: CASSRKGEGREQFF
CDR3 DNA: TGTGCCAGCAGTCGTAAGGGGGAGGGACGTGAGCAGTTCTTC

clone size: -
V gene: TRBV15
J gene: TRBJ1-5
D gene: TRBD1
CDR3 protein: CATSREGTENQPQHF
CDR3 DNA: TGTGCCACCAGCAGGGAGGGGACAGAGAATCAGCCCCAGCATTTT

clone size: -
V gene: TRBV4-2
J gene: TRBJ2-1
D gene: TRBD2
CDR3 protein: CASSPSGSSYNEQFF
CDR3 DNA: TGTGCCAGCAGCCCTAGCGGGAGTTCCTACAATGAGCAGTTCTTC

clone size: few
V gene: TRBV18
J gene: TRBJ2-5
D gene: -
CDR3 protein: CASSPPSGLETQYF
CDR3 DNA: TGTGCCAGCTCACCACCCTCCGGGTTGGAGACCCAGTACTTC

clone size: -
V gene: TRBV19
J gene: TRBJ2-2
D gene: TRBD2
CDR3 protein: CASTHGLAGGLIPGELFF
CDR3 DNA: TGTGCCAGTACGCATGGACTAGCGGGAGGCCTGATCCCCGGGGAGCTGTTTTTT

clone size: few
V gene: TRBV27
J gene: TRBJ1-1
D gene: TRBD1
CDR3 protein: CASSFTGGTEAFF
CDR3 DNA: TGTGCCAGCAGTTTCACAGGGGGCACTGAAGCTTTCTTT

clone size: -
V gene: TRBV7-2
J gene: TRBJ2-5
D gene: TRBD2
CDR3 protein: CASSPRTSGGAFGVETQYF
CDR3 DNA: TGTGCCAGCAGCCCGCGTACTAGCGGGGGGGCCTTTGGGGTAGAGACCCAGTACTTC

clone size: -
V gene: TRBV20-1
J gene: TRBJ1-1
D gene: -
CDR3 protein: CSASTPGRGEAFF
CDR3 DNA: TGCAGTGCTAGTACTCCGGGTCGGGGTGAAGCTTTCTTT

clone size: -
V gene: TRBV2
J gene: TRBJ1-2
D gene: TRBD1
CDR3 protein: CASSAQGVYGYTF
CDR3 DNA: TGTGCCAGCAGCGCACAGGGGGTCTATGGCTACACCTTC

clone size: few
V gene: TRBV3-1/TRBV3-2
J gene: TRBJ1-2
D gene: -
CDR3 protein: CASSQDRGGFNYGYTF
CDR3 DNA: TGTGCCAGCAGCCAAGATCGAGGGGGATTTAACTATGGCTACACCTTC

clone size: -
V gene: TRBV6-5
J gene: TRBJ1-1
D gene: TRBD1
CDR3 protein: CASRGQGSTEAFF
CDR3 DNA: TGTGCCAGCAGGGGACAGGGAAGCACTGAAGCTTTCTTT

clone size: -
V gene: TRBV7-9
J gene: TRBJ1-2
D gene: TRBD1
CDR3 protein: CASSFEGAPGYTF
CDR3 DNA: TGTGCCAGCAGCTTCGAGGGGGCGCCCGGCTACACCTTC

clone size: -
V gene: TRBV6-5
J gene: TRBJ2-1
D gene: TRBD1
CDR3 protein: CASSYSRDRGGSEQFF
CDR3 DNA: TGTGCCAGCAGTTACTCGAGGGACAGGGGAGGGAGTGAGCAGTTCTTC

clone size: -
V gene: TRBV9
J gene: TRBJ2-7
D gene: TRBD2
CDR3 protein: CASSARLAGEQYF
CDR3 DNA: TGTGCCAGCAGCGCCAGACTAGCGGGAGAGCAGTACTTC

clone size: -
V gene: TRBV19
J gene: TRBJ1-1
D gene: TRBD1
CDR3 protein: CASSPDRAAEAFF
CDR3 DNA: TGTGCCAGTAGTCCCGACAGGGCGGCTGAAGCTTTCTTT

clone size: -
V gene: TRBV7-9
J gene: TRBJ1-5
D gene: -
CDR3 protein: CASSNPGSNQPQHF
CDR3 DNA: TGTGCCAGCAGTAACCCGGGTTCGAATCAGCCCCAGCATTTT

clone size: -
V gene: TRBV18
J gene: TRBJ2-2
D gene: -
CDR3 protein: CASSPRVTGGAYTGELFF
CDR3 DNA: TGTGCCAGCTCACCAAGGGTTACTGGGGGCGCATACACCGGGGAGCTGTTTTTT

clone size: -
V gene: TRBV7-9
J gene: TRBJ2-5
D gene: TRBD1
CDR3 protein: CASRDSKTQYF
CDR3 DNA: TGTGCCAGCCGGGACAGCAAGACCCAGTACTTC

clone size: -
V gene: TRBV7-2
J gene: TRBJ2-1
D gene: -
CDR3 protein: CASSLGGYEQFF
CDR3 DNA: TGTGCCAGCAGCTTAGGAGGTTATGAGCAGTTCTTC

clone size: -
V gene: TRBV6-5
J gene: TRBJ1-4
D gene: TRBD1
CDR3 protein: CASRNRGINEKLFF
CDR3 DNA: TGTGCCAGCAGGAACAGGGGAATTAATGAAAAACTGTTTTTT

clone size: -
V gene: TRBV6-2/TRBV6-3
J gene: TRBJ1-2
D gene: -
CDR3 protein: CASSGQLYGYTF
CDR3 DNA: TGTGCCAGCAGTGGACAACTTTATGGCTACACCTTC

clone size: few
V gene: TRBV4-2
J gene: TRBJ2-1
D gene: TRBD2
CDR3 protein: CASSPQGNSGSSYNEQFF
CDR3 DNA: TGTGCCAGCAGCCCCCAGGGAAATAGCGGGAGCTCCTACAATGAGCAGTTCTTC

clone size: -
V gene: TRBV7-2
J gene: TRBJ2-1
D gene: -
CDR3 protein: CAGAEYLNNEQFF
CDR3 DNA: TGTGCCGGCGCGGAATACCTTAACAATGAGCAGTTCTTC

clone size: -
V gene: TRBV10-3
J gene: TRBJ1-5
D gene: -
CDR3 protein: CAINTGGGNQPQHF
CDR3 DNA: TGTGCCATCAATACAGGTGGGGGCAATCAGCCCCAGCATTTT

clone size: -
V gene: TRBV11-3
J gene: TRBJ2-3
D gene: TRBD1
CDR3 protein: CASSSPGQGGDTQYF
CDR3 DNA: TGTGCCAGCAGCTCGCCGGGACAGGGGGGAGATACGCAGTATTTT

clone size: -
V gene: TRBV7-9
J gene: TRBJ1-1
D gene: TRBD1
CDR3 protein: CASSYRQGPEAFF
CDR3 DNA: TGTGCCAGCAGCTATAGACAGGGACCCGAAGCTTTCTTT